The 8 T cell receptor beta chains in this list originate from one sample, sequenced in a study of blood T cell repertoires in COVID-19. Measured with immunoSEQ multiplex PCR; TCRdb has only the in-frame clones, and not every one. The sample holds some 460,000 clones; 87% are singletons and the top ten take under 2.5%. The sequenced material came from PBMCs or T cells enriched from blood (not recorded which). The source of these receptors is a woman between 18 and 29 years old with acute COVID-19.

The CDR3 loop reads CASSPTCIYEQYF. The CDR3 region has the DNA TGTGCCAGCAGCCCAACATGTATTTACGAGCAGTACTTC. This chain uses TRBV5-4 with TRBJ2-7; no definite D call. This CDR3 spans 13 amino acids. Germline loops: CDR1 SGHNT, CDR2 YYREEE (reference sequence). The V and J ends lost 4 bases and 4 bases respectively, with 12 bases between them.

The V gene is TRBV5-1, the J gene TRBJ1-1; D is unresolved. Germline CDR1 is SGHRS and CDR2 is YFSETQ. This CDR3 region has 14 residues. The V and J ends lost 4 bases and 1 base respectively, with 11 bases between them. CDR3: CASSVEVPNTEAFF. CDR3 coding DNA: TGCGCCAGCAGCGTCGAGGTCCCGAACACTGAAGCTTTCTTT.

The gene calls are TRBV5-6 and TRBJ1-1; TRBD1 matches 8 bases. Germline V gives CDR1 SGHDT, CDR2 YYEEEE. The CDR3 is 15 amino acids. V lost 2 bases and J lost 2; bases outside the gene matches: 5. The CDR3 region has the DNA TGTGCCAGCAGCTTCGGACAGGGCAAAAACACTGAAGCTTTCTTT. This codes for CASSFGQGKNTEAFF. Combining the CDR3 with reference TRBV5-6 and TRBJ1-1 gives the whole variable domain DAGVTQSPTHLIKTRGQQVTLRCSPKSGHDTVSWYQQALGQGPQFIFQYYEEEERQRGNFPDRFSGHQFPNYSSELNVNALLLGDSALYLCASSFGQGKNTEAFFGQGTRLTVV.

The chain uses TRBV10-3 and TRBJ2-4; perhaps TRBD1 as D (5 bases). Germline lookup yields CDR1 ENHRY and CDR2 SYGVKD. The CDR3 length is 12 residues. Trimming took 6 bases from V and 5 from J, leaving 8 bases between them. CDR3 amino acids: CAIRDTQNIQYF. CDR3 bases: TGTGCCATCAGGGACACTCAAAACATTCAGTACTTC.

Only a few counts were recorded for this clone. J is TRBJ1-6 and V is TRBV21-1. TRBV21-1 is described as a pseudogene. The CDR3 contains 17 residues. CDR3 nucleotide sequence: TGTGCCAGCACCCCACCGCGGAGGCGATTCGGTAATTCACCCCTCCACTTT. The encoded protein is CASTPPRRRFGNSPLHF.

The CDR3 protein is CASSLFGTGSGYGYTF. CDR3 in DNA: TGTGCCAGCAGCTTGTTCGGGACAGGGAGTGGTTATGGCTACACCTTC. The rearrangement links TRBV5-6 to TRBJ1-2; 9 bases are shared with TRBD1. The CDR3 has 16 residues. The V segment lost 1 base and the J segment 5 bases; nucleotides outside the gene matches: 9. In germline, CDR1 is SGHDT, CDR2 YYEEEE.

Note on this clone: In the same sample, other DNA sequences code for this CDR3. The CDR3 nucleotides read TGTGCCAGCAGCCTCTCCGGCGGGGGATCCTACGAGCAGTACTTC. Translated, it gives CASSLSGGGSYEQYF. The V call is TRBV27, the J call TRBJ2-7, with 7 positions matching TRBD2. In germline, CDR1 is MNHEY, CDR2 SMNVEV (reference sequence). There are 15 residues in the CDR3. J gave up 1 base and V 6 bases, and 9 bases lay outside the gene matches.

The chain links TRBV29-1 to TRBJ2-4; 7 bases are a match to TRBD2. V lost 5 bases and J lost 0; bases outside the gene matches: 10. Per germline, CDR1 SQVTM and CDR2 ANQGSEA. The CDR3 consists of 16 residues. CDR3 DNA: TGCAGCGTTATACTAGCGAGCCCCCTAGCCAAAAACATTCAGTACTTC. Its translation is CSVILASPLAKNIQYF.